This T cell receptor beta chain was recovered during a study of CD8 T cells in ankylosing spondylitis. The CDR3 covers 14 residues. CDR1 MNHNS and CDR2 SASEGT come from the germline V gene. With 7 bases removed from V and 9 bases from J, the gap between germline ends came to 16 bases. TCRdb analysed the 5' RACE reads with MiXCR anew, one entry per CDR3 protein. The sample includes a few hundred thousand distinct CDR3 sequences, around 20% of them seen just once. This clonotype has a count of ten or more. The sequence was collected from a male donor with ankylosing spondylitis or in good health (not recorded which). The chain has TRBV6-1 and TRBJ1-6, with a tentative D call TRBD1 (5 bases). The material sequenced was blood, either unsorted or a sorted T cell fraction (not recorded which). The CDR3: CASKDGPGGSPLHF. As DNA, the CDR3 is TGTGCCAGCAAGGACGGGCCGGGGGGTTCACCCCTCCACTTT.